This T cell receptor (beta chain) was sequenced in a study of cytomegalovirus exposure and HLA in healthy donors. About the study: Drawn from HLA-typed donors, 83 million or so unique TCRs were held in an early data release.

Primers: 60 Vbeta forward and 13 Jbeta reverse. Profiled with immunoSEQ multiplex PCR; TCRdb holds only in-frame clones, not every one. The sample holds 200,000 to 250,000 clones, over 65% seen once. Trimming removed 7 bases at V and 7 bases at J, with 20 bases between. The CDR3 covers 15 residues. Germline CDR1 SNHLY, CDR2 FYNNEI. This clone occurred a few times. This receptor was obtained from a man aged 18 to 30 in good health and CMV-seronegative. The specimen was PBMCs. The chain has TRBV2 and TRBJ1-5; a possible D gene is TRBD1 (5 bases). CDR3 region: CASNRGTPGNQPQHF. The DNA of the CDR3 is TGTGCCAGCAACCGCGGGACCCCCGGGAACCAGCCCCAGCATTTT.